This T cell receptor beta chain was recorded in a study of post-analysis software for immune sequencing data. Background on the study: Multiple sclerosis in the patients followed relapsing-remitting, secondary progressive and progressive-relapsing courses. General study findings and limits: The five TRBV segments detected at higher frequency in patients than in controls included TRBV5-6, TRBV5-1 and TRBV20-1. F measure showed strong co-clustering of same-batch samples.

Presence of unique molecular identifiers characterized the TCR beta cDNA libraries. There were about 1 to 10 million T cells, and 510,000 or so cDNA molecules came from them. A single record per CDR3 protein comes from TCRdb applying MiXCR to the PCR reads. The sample records roughly 430,000 distinct CDR3 sequences, approximately 39% being singletons. Germline CDR1 and CDR2: ENHRY and SYGVKD. Trimming left V 7 bases short and J 0 bases short, with 2 bases between. This CDR3 comprises 11 residues. This clonotype was recorded many times. Its antigen is unidentified. The source of this sequence is a girl aged 2-10 years with multiple sclerosis. V gene TRBV10-3 combines with J gene TRBJ2-3; D gene unclear. What was sequenced was blood. In nucleotides, the CDR3 is TGTGCCATCACCAGCACAGATACGCAGTATTTT. Protein: CAITSTDTQYF.